The T cell receptor (beta chain) under discussion was sequenced for a study of T cell clusters in autoimmune cytopenias. General observations from the study: TRB repertoire shifts in secondary cytopenia and chronic lymphocytic leukemia mostly reflected lymphoma, not autoimmunity. The T cell clusters were defined only in silico, without experimental functional validation. Healthy donors had 2.5 to 3-fold more exclusive TRB clusters than active autoimmune hepatitis patients.

By frequency, this clonotype is medium-sized. Antigen: not known. TRB amplification used approximately 250 ng of peripheral blood genomic DNA. TRB was amplified by touch-down multiplex PCR, primer pools A and B combined. Reprocessing the multiplex PCR reads, TCRdb reports a single entry for every CDR3 protein and omits DNA. In total, the table holds roughly 3,000 distinct CDR3 sequences. The CDR3 runs to 13 residues. Germline V gene sequence: CDR1 MNHEY, CDR2 SVGAGI. The TCR was taken from a human donor with an autoimmune cytopenia or autoimmune hepatitis (not recorded which). Sample: peripheral blood. The V and J genes are TRBV6-5 and TRBJ1-1; the TCRdb D gene call, TRBD1, has no DNA to confirm it. The CDR3 here is CASRLIRGTEAFF.